The 10 T cell receptor beta chains presented below share a single source sample, sequenced in a study of blood T cell repertoires in COVID-19. Assay: immunoSEQ multiplex PCR; the TCRdb copy retains only in-frame clones and omits some. Of some 120,000 clones in the sample, 80% to 90% are singletons; the top ten hold about 1%. The sequencing sample was made of peripheral blood. The receptors were sampled from a woman aged 50 to 60 with active or convalescent COVID-19.

The rearrangement links TRBV7-8 to TRBJ2-1; TRBD2 agrees at 7 bases. Germline loops: CDR1 SGHVS, CDR2 FQNEAQ. The CDR3 is 17 amino acids. J lost 7 bases, V lost 5 bases, and 17 bases had no gene match. DNA for the CDR3: TGTGCCAGCAGCGGGCGGACTAGGTCTCCTATGGGGAATGAGCAGTTCTTC. Protein product: CASSGRTRSPMGNEQFF.

For the CDR3, the DNA is TGTGCCAGCAGCCAGATCGGACGGGGGGACACTGAAGCTTTCTTT. This codes for CASSQIGRGDTEAFF. The chain couples TRBV4-2 to TRBJ1-1; possible D gene TRBD1, 5 bases. V lost 3 bases and J lost 3, with 14 bases in between. Germline CDR1 reads LGHNA; CDR2 reads YNFKEQ. The CDR3 is 15 amino acids.

The DNA for the CDR3 is TGTGCCAGCAGCTCTCTCCCGGTTAATTCACCCCTCCACTTT. Amino acid sequence: CASSSLPVNSPLHF. The gene calls are TRBV7-2 and TRBJ1-6; D not resolved. Trimming shortened V by 4 bases and J by 6 bases, and 10 bases separated the two germline ends. Per germline, CDR1 SGHTA and CDR2 FQGNSA. This CDR3 is built from 14 residues.

This chain links TRBV11-3 with TRBJ2-7; 8 bases align to TRBD2. Germline V gene data show CDR1 as SGHNT and CDR2 as YENEEA. CDR3 length: 13 residues. V shed 1 base, J shed 6 bases, and the junction held 2 bases outside the gene matches. The CDR3 coding sequence is TGTGCCAGCAGCTTAGGGACTAGCTCCGAGCAGTACTTC. As protein: CASSLGTSSEQYF.

V and J are TRBV5-6 and TRBJ1-2, with D unclear. From germline, CDR1 is SGHDT and CDR2 YYEEEE. This CDR3 has 13 residues. Trimming shortened V by 7 bases and J by 7 bases, and 17 bases separated the two germline ends. The CDR3 loop is CASVARGESGYTF. The CDR3 bases are TGTGCCAGCGTGGCGCGGGGAGAATCTGGCTACACCTTC.

The chain joins TRBV5-1 to TRBJ1-1, with D unclear. Looked up from germline, CDR1 is SGHRS and CDR2 is YFSETQ. The CDR3 spans 15 residues. V lost 3 bases to trimming and J lost 1 base, with 13 bases between them. The CDR3 reads CASSSQQRENTEAFF. DNA of the CDR3: TGCGCCAGCAGCTCCCAACAGAGGGAGAACACTGAAGCTTTCTTT.

The chain joins TRBV2 to TRBJ1-6; TRBD1 might be the D (6 bases). The CDR3 consists of 16 residues. V lost 4 bases to trimming and J lost 2 bases, with 12 bases between them. The germline gives CDR1 SNHLY, CDR2 FYNNEI. CDR3 residues: CASSVGQTTYNSPLHF. DNA of the CDR3: TGTGCCAGCAGTGTTGGACAGACAACCTATAATTCACCCCTCCACTTT.

The chain couples TRBV7-3 to TRBJ2-7; 9 positions agree with TRBD2. The trim removed 0 bases at V and 5 bases at J, leaving 5 bases unmatched. This CDR3 contains 15 residues. In germline, CDR1 is SGHTA, CDR2 FQGTGA. The CDR3 protein is CASSLTSSGTNEQYF. CDR3 DNA sequence: TGTGCCAGCAGCTTAACGTCTAGCGGGACCAACGAGCAGTACTTC. Combining the CDR3 with reference TRBV7-3 and TRBJ2-7 gives the whole variable domain GAGVSQTPSNKVTEKGKYVELRCDPISGHTALYWYRQSLGQGPEFLIYFQGTGAADDSGLPNDRFFAVRPEGSVSTLKIQRTERGDSAVYLCASSLTSSGTNEQYFGPGTRLTVT.

The V call is TRBV24-1, the J call TRBJ1-2; D gene uncertain. CDR1 and CDR2 from the germline V gene are KGHDR and SFDVKD. With 7 bases removed from V and 1 base from J, the gap between germline ends came to 12 bases. The CDR3 covers 14 residues. The DNA of the CDR3 is TGTGCCACCAGCCCCATGGGAGGTAACTATGGCTACACCTTC. Translating gives CATSPMGGNYGYTF.

The chain couples TRBV27 to TRBJ2-7, with 9 bases aligning to TRBD1. Germline-derived CDR1 and CDR2 are MNHEY and SMNVEV (reference sequence). Trimming took 2 bases from V and 3 from J; bases not matched to a gene: 5. The CDR3 is 15 residues long. CDR3 bases: TGTGCCAGCAGTTTAATTGGGACAGGGAACTACGAGCAGTACTTC. It yields the protein CASSLIGTGNYEQYF.